This T cell receptor beta chain was documented in a study of yellow fever vaccine responses in identical twins. Study-wide results and caveats: The T cell response to vaccination in identical twins was reportedly partly convergent and partly personalized.

Unmatched junction bases numbered 2, after V lost 0 bases and J lost 3 bases. This CDR3 has 15 amino acids. Germline V gene data show CDR1 as LGHNA and CDR2 as YNFKEQ. Note on this clonotype: Its specificity is not known.

Via MiXCR, TCRdb re-called the RT-PCR reads, giving one row per CDR3 protein. The sample shows a few thousand distinct CDR3 sequences, roughly four fifths of them seen only once. The sequences come from T cells from blood (PBMCs), unsorted or a sorted subset (not recorded which), collected before or after yellow fever vaccination (not recorded which). The TCR sequence derives from a young woman who received the yellow fever vaccine. J is TRBJ2-7 and V is TRBV4-2, with 10 nucleotides matching TRBD2. This CDR3 reads CASSQDASGSYEQYF. The CDR3 nucleotides read TGTGCCAGCAGCCAAGATGCTAGCGGGAGCTACGAGCAGTACTTC.